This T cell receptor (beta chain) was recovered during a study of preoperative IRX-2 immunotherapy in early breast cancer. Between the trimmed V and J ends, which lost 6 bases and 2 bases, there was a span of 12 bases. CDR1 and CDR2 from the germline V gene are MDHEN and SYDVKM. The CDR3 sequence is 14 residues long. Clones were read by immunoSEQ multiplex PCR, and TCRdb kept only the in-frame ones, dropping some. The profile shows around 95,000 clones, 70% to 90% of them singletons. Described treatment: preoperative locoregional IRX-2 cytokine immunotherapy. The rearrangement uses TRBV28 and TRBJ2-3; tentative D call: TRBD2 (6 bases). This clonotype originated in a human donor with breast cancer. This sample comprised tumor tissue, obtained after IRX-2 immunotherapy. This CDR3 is CASRDGGNTDTQYF. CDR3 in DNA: TGTGCCAGCAGGGATGGCGGGAACACAGATACGCAGTATTTT.